These T cell receptor beta chains were read from a single sample in a study of regulatory T cells in long-lasting Graves disease. Via MiXCR, TCRdb re-called the multiplex PCR reads, giving one row per CDR3 protein. The sample shows 600,000 to 650,000 distinct CDR3 sequences, approximately 15% of them seen only once. The same sample was also studied in work on T cells in Graves' hyperthyroidism and ophthalmopathy.

Specimen: peripheral blood mononuclear cells (PBMCs), collected at new diagnosis, from a patient treated with antithyroid drugs. These receptors were collected from a woman in her thirties with Graves disease. Both conserved end residues are part of each CDR3. A D gene is named only where the DNA matches it firmly. Not every row has a clone size; where given, it reads once, few, many or a size class.

d_call: TRBD2; v_call: TRBV7-3; j_call: TRBJ2-2; clone_size: many; cdr3_nt: TGTGCCAGCAGCTTCCGGACTAGCGGAGCGAACACCGGGGAGCTGTTTTTT; cdr3_aa: CASSFRTSGANTGELFF
d_call: TRBD1; v_call: TRBV12-3/TRBV12-4; j_call: TRBJ2-7; clone_size: many; cdr3_nt: TGTGCCAGCAGTTTAGCGAACACCGGGACAGCTCGTTACGACCAGTACTTC; cdr3_aa: CASSLANTGTARYDQYF
d_call: -; v_call: TRBV20-1; j_call: TRBJ2-5; clone_size: once; cdr3_nt: TGCAGTGCTAGAGCCCCCCCCACGGAGACCCAGTACTTC; cdr3_aa: CSARAPPTETQYF
d_call: -; v_call: TRBV12-3/TRBV12-4; j_call: TRBJ2-5; clone_size: few; cdr3_nt: TGTGCCAGCAGTCTGACTACGCTCGAGACCCAGTACTTC; cdr3_aa: CASSLTTLETQYF
d_call: -; v_call: TRBV7-3; j_call: TRBJ2-3; clone_size: many; cdr3_nt: TGTGCCAGCAGCTTCCATCCTAGCACAGATACGCAGTATTTT; cdr3_aa: CASSFHPSTDTQYF
d_call: -; v_call: TRBV27; j_call: TRBJ1-6; clone_size: many; cdr3_nt: TGTGCCAGCAGCTTCCTAGGAACGGGGCCACCCCTCCACTTT; cdr3_aa: CASSFLGTGPPLHF
d_call: -; v_call: TRBV11-2; j_call: TRBJ2-3; clone_size: many; cdr3_nt: TGTGCCAGCAGCTTACTAGCGAGATATACGCAGTATTTT; cdr3_aa: CASSLLARYTQYF
d_call: TRBD2; v_call: TRBV11-2; j_call: TRBJ2-7; clone_size: many; cdr3_nt: TGTGCCAGCAGCTTGAGCGGGATAAGCTCCTACGAGCAGTACTTC; cdr3_aa: CASSLSGISSYEQYF
d_call: TRBD2; v_call: TRBV6-2/TRBV6-3; j_call: TRBJ2-3; clone_size: -; cdr3_nt: TGTGCCAGCAGTTACTCGAGTAGCGGGAGGGATAGCACAGATACGCAGTATTTT; cdr3_aa: CASSYSSSGRDSTDTQYF
d_call: TRBD1; v_call: TRBV29-1; j_call: TRBJ1-4; clone_size: -; cdr3_nt: TGCAGCGTTGGAGGCGGAGGGGACAGGGCCGAAAAACTGTTTTTT; cdr3_aa: CSVGGGGDRAEKLFF
d_call: -; v_call: TRBV20-1; j_call: TRBJ2-7; clone_size: many; cdr3_nt: TGCAGTGCTAGAGATTTTGACCAGACCTACGAGCAGTACTTC; cdr3_aa: CSARDFDQTYEQYF
d_call: TRBD1; v_call: TRBV5-1; j_call: TRBJ1-5; clone_size: few; cdr3_nt: TGCGCCAGCAGCCCGGGGACAGGTGGCGGGAAACCCCAGCATTTT; cdr3_aa: CASSPGTGGGKPQHF
d_call: -; v_call: TRBV18; j_call: TRBJ2-7; clone_size: -; cdr3_nt: TGTGCCAGCTCACCCTACTCAGGACAGAGGCCCTACGAGCAGTACTTC; cdr3_aa: CASSPYSGQRPYEQYF
d_call: TRBD2; v_call: TRBV7-3; j_call: TRBJ2-1; clone_size: many; cdr3_nt: TGTGCCAGCAGCTTAAGTCCGGGACTATACGGTGATGAGCAGTTCTTC; cdr3_aa: CASSLSPGLYGDEQFF
d_call: -; v_call: TRBV20-1; j_call: TRBJ2-2; clone_size: many; cdr3_nt: TGCAGTGCTCATAATCCGAACACCGGGGAGCTGTTTTTT; cdr3_aa: CSAHNPNTGELFF
d_call: -; v_call: TRBV5-1; j_call: TRBJ2-1; clone_size: -; cdr3_nt: TGCGCCAGCAGCCGTAAGACGGGAGTAGCCGTAGGGGCCTACAATGAGCAGTTCTTC; cdr3_aa: CASSRKTGVAVGAYNEQFF
d_call: -; v_call: TRBV7-9; j_call: TRBJ1-5; clone_size: many; cdr3_nt: TGTGCCAGCACTAGCCAGGATAGCAATCAGCCCCAGCATTTT; cdr3_aa: CASTSQDSNQPQHF
d_call: -; v_call: TRBV3-1; j_call: TRBJ1-1; clone_size: many; cdr3_nt: TGTGCCAGCAGCCAAAGCGACCAAGCTTTCTTT; cdr3_aa: CASSQSDQAFF
d_call: TRBD2; v_call: TRBV4-1; j_call: TRBJ2-3; clone_size: few; cdr3_nt: TGCGCCAGCAGCCAAGATGAATTCGCTAGCGGGAGCTCTGATACGCAGTATTTT; cdr3_aa: CASSQDEFASGSSDTQYF
d_call: TRBD2; v_call: TRBV12-3/TRBV12-4; j_call: TRBJ2-5; clone_size: many; cdr3_nt: TGTGCCAGCAGTTTAAGCTCTAGCGGGAGGTTCCAAGAGACCCAGTACTTC; cdr3_aa: CASSLSSSGRFQETQYF
d_call: -; v_call: TRBV4-1; j_call: TRBJ2-3; clone_size: few; cdr3_nt: TGCGCCAGCAGCCAAGATATGGGCAGTATCATAGATACGCAGTATTTT; cdr3_aa: CASSQDMGSIIDTQYF
d_call: -; v_call: TRBV30; j_call: TRBJ2-2; clone_size: -; cdr3_nt: TGTGCCTGGATGCAGGGGAACACCGGGGAGCTGTTTTTT; cdr3_aa: CAWMQGNTGELFF
d_call: TRBD2; v_call: TRBV19; j_call: TRBJ2-7; clone_size: -; cdr3_nt: TGTGCCAGTAGGGACGGTAGCGGGAGTAGCTACGAGCAGTACTTC; cdr3_aa: CASRDGSGSSYEQYF
d_call: TRBD1; v_call: TRBV27; j_call: TRBJ1-4; clone_size: -; cdr3_nt: TGTGCCAGCAGCTCCGGGACAGGGGTTTTTTCGAGAACAGGAAAACTGTTTTTT; cdr3_aa: CASSSGTGVFSRTGKLFF
d_call: TRBD1; v_call: TRBV12-3/TRBV12-4; j_call: TRBJ1-4; clone_size: -; cdr3_nt: TGTGCCAGCAGTCCCTCAGGGGGCGTTAATGAAAAACTGTTTTTT; cdr3_aa: CASSPSGGVNEKLFF
d_call: -; v_call: TRBV2; j_call: TRBJ1-5; clone_size: few; cdr3_nt: TGTGCCAGCACCCCCTTGAGGCACCCCAATCAGCCCCAGCATTTT; cdr3_aa: CASTPLRHPNQPQHF
d_call: -; v_call: TRBV19; j_call: TRBJ1-2; clone_size: many; cdr3_nt: TGTGCCAGTAGTATCCTGGGCGCCTCGGGGGACTATGGCTACACCTTC; cdr3_aa: CASSILGASGDYGYTF
d_call: TRBD2; v_call: TRBV5-6; j_call: TRBJ2-1; clone_size: many; cdr3_nt: TGTGCCAGCACCACGGGACTAGCGGGAGGCAATGAGCAGTTCTTC; cdr3_aa: CASTTGLAGGNEQFF
d_call: -; v_call: TRBV29-1; j_call: TRBJ1-1; clone_size: many; cdr3_nt: TGCAGCGTTGAATCCCAGGGCACTGAAGCTTTCTTT; cdr3_aa: CSVESQGTEAFF
d_call: -; v_call: TRBV2; j_call: TRBJ2-1; clone_size: many; cdr3_nt: TGTGCCAGCCAGCTGCGGGTTCGCTCCTACAATGAGCAGTTCTTC; cdr3_aa: CASQLRVRSYNEQFF
d_call: -; v_call: TRBV5-6; j_call: TRBJ1-5; clone_size: few; cdr3_nt: TGTGCCAGCAGCTTGGCCGGACGGGGCAATCAGCCCCAGCATTTT; cdr3_aa: CASSLAGRGNQPQHF